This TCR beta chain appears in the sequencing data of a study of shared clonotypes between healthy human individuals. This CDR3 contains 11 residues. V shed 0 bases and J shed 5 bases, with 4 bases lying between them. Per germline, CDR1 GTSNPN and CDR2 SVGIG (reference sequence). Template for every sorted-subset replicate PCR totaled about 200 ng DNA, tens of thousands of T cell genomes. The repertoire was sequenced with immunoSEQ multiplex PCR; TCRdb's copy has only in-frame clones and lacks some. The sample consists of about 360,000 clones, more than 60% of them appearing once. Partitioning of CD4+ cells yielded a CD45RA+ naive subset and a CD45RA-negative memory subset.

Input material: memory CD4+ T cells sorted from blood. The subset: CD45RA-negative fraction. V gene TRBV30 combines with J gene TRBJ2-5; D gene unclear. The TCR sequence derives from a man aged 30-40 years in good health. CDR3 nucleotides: TGTGCCTGGAGTGTAAGTGAGACCCAGTACTTC. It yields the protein CAWSVSETQYF.